The TCR beta chain under discussion was sequenced for a study of Ad26.COV2.S vaccination and SARS-CoV-2 variants. Study results and limitations: For non-spike TCRs, breadth in vaccine recipients resembled that in placebo recipients.

Profiled with immunoSEQ multiplex PCR; TCRdb holds only in-frame clones, not every one. The table lists 510,000 or so clones, 87% of them singletons, with roughly 13% in the top ten. Concerning this clone itself: Its antigen is not identified.

This CDR3 has 17 amino acids. The treatment denotes: some 20 received Ad26.COV2.S at low or high dose, single or two shots; 5 received placebo; per-sample allocation not given. Each sample was drawn 63 days after the first injection (of vaccine or placebo). This sample comprised peripheral blood, obtained in a trial of Ad26.COV2.S vaccine versus placebo. The chain links TRBV1 to TRBJ1-4. TRBV1 is an annotated pseudogene. The receptor's source is a person aged 18-65 years who received the Ad26.COV2.S COVID-19 vaccine or a placebo. CDR3 loop: CTSSQPRCGRTNEKLFF. CDR3 sequence (DNA): TGCACCAGCAGCCAGCCGAGGTGCGGGCGAACTAATGAAAAACTGTTTTTT.